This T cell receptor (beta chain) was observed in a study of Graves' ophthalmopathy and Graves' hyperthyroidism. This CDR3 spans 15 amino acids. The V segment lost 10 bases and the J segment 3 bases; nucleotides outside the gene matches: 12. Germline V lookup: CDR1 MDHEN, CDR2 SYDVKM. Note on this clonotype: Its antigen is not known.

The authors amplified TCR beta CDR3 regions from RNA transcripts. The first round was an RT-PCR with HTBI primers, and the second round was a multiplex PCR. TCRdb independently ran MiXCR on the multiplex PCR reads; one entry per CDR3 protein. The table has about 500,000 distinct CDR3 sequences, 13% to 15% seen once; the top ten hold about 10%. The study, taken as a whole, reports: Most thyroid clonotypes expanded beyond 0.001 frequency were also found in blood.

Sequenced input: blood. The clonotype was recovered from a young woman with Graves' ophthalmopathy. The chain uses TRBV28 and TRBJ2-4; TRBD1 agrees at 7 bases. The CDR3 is CAIRVSTGDKNIQYF. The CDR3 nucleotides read TGTGCCATCAGGGTCTCAACAGGGGACAAAAACATTCAGTACTTC. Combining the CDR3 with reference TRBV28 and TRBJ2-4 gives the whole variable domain DVKVTQSSRYLVKRTGEKVFLECVQDMDHENMFWYRQDPGLGLRLIYFSYDVKMKEKGDIPEGYSVSREKKERFSLILESASTNQTSMYLCAIRVSTGDKNIQYFGAGTRLSVL.